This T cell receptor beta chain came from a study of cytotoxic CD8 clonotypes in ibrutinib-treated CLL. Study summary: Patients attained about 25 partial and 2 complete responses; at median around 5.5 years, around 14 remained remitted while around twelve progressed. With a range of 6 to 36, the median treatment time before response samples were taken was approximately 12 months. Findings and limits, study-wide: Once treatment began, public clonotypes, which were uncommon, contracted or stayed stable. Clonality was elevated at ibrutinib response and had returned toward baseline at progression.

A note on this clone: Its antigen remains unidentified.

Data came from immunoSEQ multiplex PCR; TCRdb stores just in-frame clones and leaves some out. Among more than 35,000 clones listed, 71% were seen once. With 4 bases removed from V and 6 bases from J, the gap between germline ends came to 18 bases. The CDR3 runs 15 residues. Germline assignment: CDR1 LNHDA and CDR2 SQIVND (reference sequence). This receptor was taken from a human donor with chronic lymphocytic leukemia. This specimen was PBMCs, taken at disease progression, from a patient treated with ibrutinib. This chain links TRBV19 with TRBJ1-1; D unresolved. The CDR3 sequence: CASSKGGVGMAEAFF. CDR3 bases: TGTGCCAGTAGTAAGGGAGGAGTTGGAATGGCTGAAGCTTTCTTT.